Below, 15 T cell receptor beta chains from the same sample are listed, as sequenced in a study of blood T cells in healthy people across ages. Next came a second PCR, run for about 7 to 12 cycles, which used a sample-barcoded 5' primer along with a J-beta primer mix. TCRdb re-called the 5' RACE reads through MiXCR, storing one row per CDR3 protein. Here the sample spans about 1.6 million distinct CDR3 sequences, approximately 32% being singletons. The sample consisted of blood. These receptors originate from a woman aged 25 to 39 in good health.

This clonotype was seen more than once but under ten times. At one boundary the junction diverges from the germline segment, which might be a read error. The chain employs TRBV2 and TRBJ2-5, with unresolved D. Germline V gene sequence: CDR1 SNHLY, CDR2 FYNNEI. The CDR3 has 12 residues. The CDR3 here is CASREVEETQYF. For the CDR3, the DNA is TGTGCCAGCAGAGAAGTTGAGGAGACCCAGTACTTC.

The gene calls are TRBV20-1 and TRBJ2-1; 10 bases line up with TRBD1. The germline gives CDR1 DFQATT, CDR2 SNEGSKA (reference sequence). The trim removed 2 bases at V and 7 bases at J, leaving 5 bases unmatched. The length of the CDR3 is 14 residues. The DNA of the CDR3 is TGCAGTGCTAGACCGGGACAGGGGTGGAATGAGCAGTTCTTC. This sequence encodes CSARPGQGWNEQFF.

Points on this clonotype: This likely comes from a read error, as the CDR3 has no conserved phenylalanine or tryptophan at its end. V gene TRBV20-1 combines with J gene TRBJ2-7, with D perhaps TRBD2 (5 bases). The germline gives CDR1 DFQATT, CDR2 SNEGSKA (reference sequence). The CDR3 runs 15 residues. The germline V and J ends were trimmed by 0 bases and 0 bases, with 12 bases remaining between them. CDR3 residues: CSARDRASSSYEQYC. The DNA for the CDR3 is TGCAGTGCTAGAGATCGAGCTAGCAGCTCCTACGAGCAGTACTGC.

This clonotype was seen a few times. The chain is built from TRBV10-3 and TRBJ1-2; D is perhaps TRBD1 (5 bases). The CDR3 consists of 13 residues. The V end lost 7 bases, the J end lost 5 bases, and 14 bases lay between the germline ends. CDR1 ENHRY and CDR2 SYGVKD come from the germline V gene. CDR3 DNA sequence: TGTGCCATCACCAAGACAGCCGAATATGGCTACACCTTC. It encodes CAITKTAEYGYTF.

The rearrangement links TRBV30 to TRBJ1-6, with 7 bases aligning to TRBD1. Per the germline V gene, CDR1 is GTSNPN and CDR2 is SVGIG (reference sequence). The CDR3 totals 14 residues. With V trimmed by 8 bases and J by 7 bases, 11 bases remained unmatched. CDR3 sequence reads: CAVGRTGGNSPLHF. The CDR3, as DNA: TGTGCCGTAGGACGGACAGGCGGAAATTCACCCCTCCACTTT.

Here the CDR3 reads CSARKTGGDYGYTF. The DNA of the CDR3 is TGCAGTGCTAGAAAGACAGGGGGCGACTATGGCTACACCTTC. The V gene is TRBV20-1, the J gene TRBJ1-2; 10 bases are a match to TRBD1. Per the germline V gene, CDR1 is DFQATT and CDR2 is SNEGSKA (reference sequence). Trimming took 2 bases from V and 3 from J; bases not matched to a gene: 3. This CDR3 spans 14 amino acids.

The CDR3 is CASSSKGGFGYTF. CDR3 DNA sequence: TGTGCCAGCAGCTCTAAAGGGGGCTTTGGCTACACCTTC. J is TRBJ1-2 and V is TRBV7-3; TRBD1 agrees at 7 bases. This CDR3 has 13 residues. Germline V gene data show CDR1 as SGHTA and CDR2 as FQGTGA. The J segment lost 7 bases and the V segment lost 4 bases, leaving 6 bases of the junction unmatched.

This clonotype showed up many times. The chain is built from TRBV7-9 and TRBJ1-2; D is ambiguous. The CDR3 is made up of 14 amino acids. V was pared by 4 bases and J by 3 bases, with 12 bases between. Germline values: CDR1 SEHNR, CDR2 FQNEAQ (reference sequence). The CDR3 coding sequence is TGTGCCAGCAGCTCCGGACGACCTTACTATGGCTACACCTTC. It encodes CASSSGRPYYGYTF.

The table lists this clonotype with a few counts. The rearrangement joins TRBV29-1 to TRBJ2-7, with 8 bases aligning to TRBD2. Looked up from germline, CDR1 is SQVTM and CDR2 is ANQGSEA. The CDR3 length is 14 residues. The trim removed 6 bases at V and 1 base at J, leaving 8 bases unmatched. CDR3 DNA sequence: TGCAGCGTAGCTTCTAGCGGGCAATCCTACGAGCAGTACTTC. The encoded protein is CSVASSGQSYEQYF.

This clonotype showed up many times. The chain joins TRBV29-1 to TRBJ2-1; D perhaps matches TRBD2 (6 bases). V was cut by 4 bases and J by 8 bases, with 21 bases left in between. The germline gives CDR1 SQVTM, CDR2 ANQGSEA. The CDR3 has 15 residues. The CDR3 DNA reads as TGCAGCGTTGGACACCATCAGGGTATAGCGGATGAGCAGTTCTTC. Residues: CSVGHHQGIADEQFF.

V gene TRBV28 combines with J gene TRBJ2-7; 8 bases match TRBD2. This CDR3 has 11 amino acids. Germline loops: CDR1 MDHEN, CDR2 SYDVKM. The junction had 6 bases not matched to a gene; V was cut back by 5 bases and J by 12 bases. The DNA for the CDR3 is TGTGCCAGCAGTAGGGGCCTAGCGGGGTACTTC. It is translated as CASSRGLAGYF.

The gene calls are TRBV11-2 and TRBJ2-5; D possibly uses TRBD1 or TRBD2 (6 bases each). Germline CDR1 and CDR2: SGHAT and FQNNGV. The CDR3 spans 16 residues. Between the trimmed V and J ends, which lost 0 bases and 5 bases, there was a span of 16 bases. The CDR3 region has the DNA TGTGCCAGCAGCTTAGATAGTCGGGGGCCCCGGGAGACCCAGTACTTC. This translates into CASSLDSRGPRETQYF. Supplemented by reference TRBV11-2 and TRBJ2-5, the full variable domain reads EAGVAQSPRYKIIEKRQSVAFWCNPISGHATLYWYQQILGQGPKLLIQFQNNGVVDDSQLPKDRFSAERLKGVDSTLKIQPAKLEDSAVYLCASSLDSRGPRETQYFGPGTRLLVL.

This clonotype was observed a few times. The V gene is TRBV20-1, the J gene TRBJ2-2, with a tentative D call TRBD1 (5 bases). CDR3 length: 15 residues. V lost 2 bases to trimming and J lost 0 bases, with 10 bases between them. The germline gives CDR1 DFQATT, CDR2 SNEGSKA (reference sequence). CDR3 in DNA: TGCAGTGCTAGATCGGACACCCCGAACACCGGGGAGCTGTTTTTT. As protein: CSARSDTPNTGELFF.

This rearrangement joins TRBV27 to TRBJ2-3, with 7 bases aligning to TRBD2. Trimming at V came to 6 bases and at J to 2 bases, leaving 11 bases not matched to a gene. The CDR3 totals 16 residues. Germline loops: CDR1 MNHEY, CDR2 SMNVEV (reference sequence). The CDR3 is CASRPMGGLITDTQYF. DNA of the CDR3: TGTGCCAGCAGACCGATGGGGGGGTTAATCACAGATACGCAGTATTTT.

The genes are TRBV28 and TRBJ1-2, with unresolved D. Germline CDR1 reads MDHEN; CDR2 reads SYDVKM. The V end lost 4 bases, the J end lost 9 bases, and 15 bases lay between the germline ends. The CDR3 length is 13 residues. The CDR3 DNA follows: TGTGCCAGCAGTTCCGGACGCGGTCGGAGCTACACCTTC. Protein: CASSSGRGRSYTF.